Listed here are 30 T cell receptor beta chains from one sample, sequenced in a study of cytomegalovirus exposure and HLA in healthy donors. Sequenced by immunoSEQ multiplex PCR; TCRdb stores in-frame clones only, minus some. The sample yields fewer than 55,000 clones, roughly nine tenths seen once. Sequenced input: PBMCs. The receptors here all came from a man younger than 35 in good health and CMV-seronegative.

The chain links TRBV16 to TRBJ1-1; D perhaps matches TRBD1 (5 bases). Trimming stripped 0 bases from V and 10 bases from J, with 21 bases between. CDR1 KGHSY and CDR2 FQNENV come from the germline V gene. The CDR3 is made up of 16 amino acids. The CDR3 region is CASSQSRVTATRGAFF. CDR3 DNA sequence: TGTGCCAGCAGCCAATCAAGGGTGACAGCGACTAGGGGAGCTTTCTTT.

For this clone: Other DNA sequences in this sample translate to the same CDR3. The rearrangement links TRBV7-9 to TRBJ1-2; 7 bases match TRBD1. Losses at the gene ends were 6 bases for V and 2 bases for J; bases not matched to a gene: 3. CDR1 SEHNR and CDR2 FQNEAQ come from the germline V gene (reference sequence). CDR3 size: 13 residues. This CDR3 reads CASSPGQNYGYTF. CDR3 nucleotide sequence: TGTGCCAGCAGTCCGGGACAGAACTATGGCTACACCTTC.

The V and J genes are TRBV11-2 and TRBJ2-7, with 7 bases that match TRBD1. The V and J ends lost 0 bases and 2 bases, in that order; junction bases with no gene match: 4. CDR1 and CDR2 from the germline V gene are SGHAT and FQNNGV. The CDR3 sequence is 15 residues long. The CDR3 sequence: CASSLDYRGPYEQYF. DNA for the CDR3: TGTGCCAGCAGCTTAGACTATAGGGGGCCCTACGAGCAGTACTTC.

The sample holds a few counts of this clone. The chain combines TRBV27 with TRBJ2-7; TRBD2 might be the D (5 bases). This CDR3 comprises 15 residues. Trimming removed 8 bases at V and 2 bases at J, with 19 bases between. Germline V gene lookup returns CDR1 MNHEY and CDR2 SMNVEV (reference sequence). The CDR3 nucleotides are TGTGCCAGCCGCTCTTCGGGGATGCCAACCTACGAGCAGTACTTC. Protein: CASRSSGMPTYEQYF.

As concerns this clone: Other DNA sequences in the sample encode the same CDR3. The gene calls are TRBV7-9 and TRBJ2-7; D is uncertain. Trimming left V 4 bases short and J 3 bases short, with 4 bases between. Germline V gene sequence: CDR1 SEHNR, CDR2 FQNEAQ (reference sequence). The CDR3 sequence is 11 residues long. DNA of the CDR3: TGTGCCAGCAGCTCCGTCTACGAGCAGTACTTC. Translated: CASSSVYEQYF.

The chain couples TRBV11-3 to TRBJ2-7; TRBD2 might be the D (6 bases). Deletions cut 0 bases from V and 1 base from J, with 10 bases between. This CDR3 has 15 residues. Germline lookup yields CDR1 SGHNT and CDR2 YENEEA. In DNA form, the CDR3 reads TGTGCCAGCAGCTTAGAATCAGGGACTTCCTACGAGCAGTACTTC. It specifies CASSLESGTSYEQYF.

V is TRBV4-2 and J is TRBJ2-1, with 10 bases aligning to TRBD1. The CDR3 covers 16 residues. Germline CDR1 and CDR2: LGHNA and YNFKEQ. V trimming: 2 bases; J trimming: 2 bases; junction bases outside the gene matches: 3. In DNA form, the CDR3 reads TGTGCCAGCAGCCAACGGGACAGGGGCCCCTACAATGAGCAGTTCTTC. Residues: CASSQRDRGPYNEQFF.

CDR3 in amino acids: CASRPSGRALWETQYF. CDR3 in DNA: TGTGCCAGCAGGCCTAGCGGGAGGGCCCTTTGGGAGACCCAGTACTTC. The rearrangement links TRBV28 to TRBJ2-5; 12 bases map to TRBD2. Germline values: CDR1 MDHEN, CDR2 SYDVKM. With 6 bases clipped from V and 5 bases from J, the junction kept 10 bases outside the gene matches. There are 16 residues in the CDR3.

The chain employs TRBV27 and TRBJ2-3; D gene uncertain. The germline V and J ends were trimmed by 2 bases and 2 bases, with 8 bases remaining between them. Germline V gene lookup returns CDR1 MNHEY and CDR2 SMNVEV (reference sequence). The CDR3 is 14 residues long. CDR3 region: CASSLGPYTDTQYF. CDR3 bases: TGTGCCAGCAGTTTAGGGCCATACACAGATACGCAGTATTTT.

This chain joins TRBV7-2 and TRBJ2-3; D is unresolved. The V end was cut by 4 bases, the J end by 5 bases, with 4 bases between. Germline values: CDR1 SGHTA, CDR2 FQGNSA. This CDR3 region has 11 residues. The CDR3 DNA reads TGTGCCAGCAGCTCCCGAGATACGCAGTATTTT. Its translation: CASSSRDTQYF.

The gene calls are TRBV27 and TRBJ2-5; TRBD2 agrees at 8 bases. The CDR3 is 13 residues long. From germline, CDR1 is MNHEY and CDR2 SMNVEV (reference sequence). V was clipped by 6 bases and J by 1 base; unmatched bases: 1. CDR3 in amino acids: CASRTSGQETQYF. The CDR3 nucleotides read TGTGCCAGCAGAACTAGCGGCCAAGAGACCCAGTACTTC.

The chain couples TRBV6-5 to TRBJ1-2, with a tentative D call TRBD1 (5 bases). The CDR3 has 14 residues. Germline values: CDR1 MNHEY, CDR2 SVGAGI. V lost 4 bases to trimming and J lost 2 bases, with 11 bases between them. CDR3 amino acids: CASSSAGINYGYTF. The CDR3 coding sequence is TGTGCCAGCAGTTCAGCAGGGATAAACTATGGCTACACCTTC.

The chain uses TRBV4-2 and TRBJ2-1; D gene ambiguous. V was trimmed by 0 bases and J by 0 bases, leaving 6 bases between them. The CDR3 contains 15 residues. CDR1 is LGHNA, CDR2 YNFKEQ, per germline. The CDR3 DNA is TGTGCCAGCAGCCAAGATTTAGACTCCTACAATGAGCAGTTCTTC. It encodes CASSQDLDSYNEQFF.

V gene TRBV11-3 combines with J gene TRBJ2-2; 9 bases agree with TRBD2. Germline CDR1 reads SGHNT; CDR2 reads YENEEA. This CDR3 contains 16 residues. V shed 1 base, J shed 4 bases, and the junction held 4 bases outside the gene matches. The CDR3 nucleotides read TGTGCCAGCAGCTTAGGTGGGACTAGCTTCACCGGGGAGCTGTTTTTT. Its protein product is CASSLGGTSFTGELFF.

J is TRBJ2-1 and V is TRBV28; TRBD2 might be the D (5 bases). There are 18 residues in the CDR3. V was pared by 5 bases and J by 9 bases, with 29 bases between. Germline CDR1 MDHEN, CDR2 SYDVKM. CDR3 amino acids: CASSGFITSKIPGSEQFF. In DNA, the CDR3 is TGTGCCAGCAGTGGGTTTATCACTAGTAAAATTCCCGGCAGTGAGCAGTTCTTC.

This chain links TRBV30 with TRBJ2-2; a possible D gene is TRBD1 (6 bases). Germline CDR1 GTSNPN, CDR2 SVGIG (reference sequence). The V and J ends lost 5 bases and 0 bases respectively, with 16 bases between them. The CDR3 extends over 16 amino acids. The CDR3 nucleotides are TGTGCCTGGCGCGCTCAGGGGTCCGCGAACACCGGGGAGCTGTTTTTT. As protein: CAWRAQGSANTGELFF.

This rearrangement joins TRBV7-9 to TRBJ2-1; D not certain. This CDR3 contains 11 residues. With 2 bases removed from V and 15 bases from J, the gap between germline ends came to 11 bases. The germline V gene encodes CDR1 SEHNR and CDR2 FQNEAQ (reference sequence). This CDR3 is CASSLNYYPFF. CDR3 DNA: TGTGCCAGCAGCTTAAACTATTATCCGTTCTTC.

The rearrangement links TRBV7-8 to TRBJ2-4, with D tentatively TRBD1 (6 bases). The V gene lost 5 bases and the J gene lost 0 bases, with 20 bases spanning the gap. Germline V lookup: CDR1 SGHVS, CDR2 FQNEAQ. CDR3 length equals 18 residues. Here the CDR3 DNA reads TGTGCCAGCAGCCTACGGGGACAAGAACTAATAGCCAAAAACATTCAGTACTTC. This translates into CASSLRGQELIAKNIQYF.

This chain uses TRBV19 with TRBJ2-2, with TRBD1 identical over 7 bases. Germline CDR1 LNHDA, CDR2 SQIVND (reference sequence). This CDR3 has 15 amino acids. The V and J ends lost 2 bases and 5 bases, in that order; junction bases with no gene match: 5. CDR3 DNA sequence: TGTGCCAGTAGTATAAGAGGGGGCGGTACCGGGGAGCTGTTTTTT. Translation gives CASSIRGGGTGELFF. Supplemented by reference TRBV19 and TRBJ2-2, the full variable domain reads DGGITQSPKYLFRKEGQNVTLSCEQNLNHDAMYWYRQDPGQGLRLIYYSQIVNDFQKGDIAEGYSVSREKKESFPLTVTSAQKNPTAFYLCASSIRGGGTGELFFGEGSRLTVL.

The V call is TRBV4-1, the J call TRBJ2-1; TRBD2 agrees at 13 bases. In germline, CDR1 is MGHRA, CDR2 YSYEKL. CDR3 size: 15 residues. Trimming at V came to 4 bases and at J to 4 bases, leaving 1 base not matched to a gene. CDR3 sequence reads: CASSRTSGGYNEQFF. The CDR3 DNA is TGCGCCAGCAGCCGGACTAGCGGGGGATACAATGAGCAGTTCTTC.

The V call is TRBV7-2, the J call TRBJ2-2; D uncertain. Trimming took off 5 bases at V and 3 bases at J, with 10 bases between the two ends. Germline CDR1 is SGHTA and CDR2 is FQGNSA. The CDR3 extends over 14 amino acids. DNA of the CDR3: TGTGCCAGCAGCCAATGGGCCTACACCGGGGAGCTGTTTTTT. Its protein product is CASSQWAYTGELFF.

The chain is built from TRBV14 and TRBJ2-3; the match to TRBD1 covers 9 bases. The CDR3 has 18 amino acids. Germline CDR1 SGHDN, CDR2 FVKESK. V trimming: 4 bases; J trimming: 6 bases; junction bases outside the gene matches: 17. The CDR3 loop reads CASSRQYGTGLFVDTQYF. The CDR3 nucleotides are TGTGCCAGCAGCCGTCAATACGGGACAGGGCTGTTTGTCGATACGCAGTATTTT.

The chain uses TRBV28 and TRBJ2-7; D possibly corresponds to TRBD1 (6 bases). The CDR3 runs 14 residues. Germline V lookup: CDR1 MDHEN, CDR2 SYDVKM. V gave up 3 bases and J gave up 0 bases, with 9 bases separating them. DNA for the CDR3: TGTGCCAGCAGTTTCAGGGGCCTCTCCTACGAGCAGTACTTC. Translated, it gives CASSFRGLSYEQYF.

The chain has TRBV5-1 and TRBJ1-2; tentative D call: TRBD1 (5 bases). V was pared by 4 bases and J by 4 bases, with 17 bases between. From germline, CDR1 is SGHRS and CDR2 YFSETQ. The CDR3 is 15 amino acids. The CDR3 loop reads CASSPTGDGSYGYTF. For the CDR3, the DNA is TGCGCCAGCAGCCCAACGGGGGACGGGTCCTATGGCTACACCTTC.

This chain links TRBV6-5 with TRBJ2-1; 7 bases are shared with TRBD2. CDR1 is MNHEY, CDR2 SVGAGI, per germline. The CDR3 runs to 14 residues. Trimming at V came to 0 bases and at J to 9 bases, leaving 5 bases not matched to a gene. The CDR3 nucleotides read TGTGCCAGCAGTTACTCGACTAGCATAGGTGAGCAGTTCTTC. Translating it yields CASSYSTSIGEQFF.

This sequence joins TRBV7-9 and TRBJ2-7; no clear D. CDR3 length equals 14 residues. V was pared by 5 bases and J by 3 bases, with 14 bases between. Per germline, CDR1 SEHNR and CDR2 FQNEAQ (reference sequence). CDR3 amino acids: CASSPIGRLYEQYF. Here the CDR3 DNA reads TGTGCCAGCAGCCCCATCGGCCGACTCTACGAGCAGTACTTC.

The chain recombines TRBV7-8 with TRBJ2-2; D may be TRBD1 (6 bases). The germline gives CDR1 SGHVS, CDR2 FQNEAQ. Trimming shortened V by 3 bases and J by 5 bases, and 19 bases separated the two germline ends. CDR3 length: 17 residues. CDR3 coding DNA: TGTGCCAGCAGCTTTTTACAGGGAAATAATCCTACCGGGGAGCTGTTTTTT. Residues: CASSFLQGNNPTGELFF.

The gene calls are TRBV9 and TRBJ2-1, with 10 bases identical to TRBD2. The CDR3 is 16 residues long. In germline, CDR1 is SGDLS, CDR2 YYNGEE. With V trimmed by 4 bases and J by 2 bases, 6 bases remained unmatched. Written as DNA, the CDR3 is TGTGCCAGCAGCCCGGACGGACTAGCGGCCTACAATGAGCAGTTCTTC. Protein product: CASSPDGLAAYNEQFF.

The chain links TRBV6-5 to TRBJ2-2; D is undetermined. Deletions cut 6 bases from V and 0 bases from J, with 8 bases between. Germline CDR1 is MNHEY and CDR2 is SVGAGI. The CDR3 totals 14 residues. The CDR3 DNA reads TGTGCCAGCAGGAGAAAAACGAACACCGGGGAGCTGTTTTTT. Translated: CASRRKTNTGELFF.

The chain couples TRBV28 to TRBJ2-7; D gene ambiguous. V shed 10 bases and J shed 2 bases, with 18 bases lying between them. The CDR3 is 14 residues long. Germline assignment: CDR1 MDHEN and CDR2 SYDVKM. The CDR3 sequence: CATLSYGGTYEQYF. In DNA, the CDR3 is TGTGCCACCCTATCTTATGGCGGTACCTACGAGCAGTACTTC.